This entry lists 21 T cell receptor beta chains sequenced from one sample in a study of cytomegalovirus exposure and HLA in healthy donors (dated by TCRdb to about 2017). Libraries were built with the immunoSEQ multiplex PCR assay. For the multiplex PCR, a mixture combining 60 forward primers for TCR Vbeta segments and 13 reverse primers for TCR Jbeta segments was used. TCRdb took this table from immuneACCESS and kept in-frame rearrangements with V and J called. Such tables lack part of the clones; where checked against another copy, unresolved V genes explain under half of the gap, and the rest is unexplained. This sample's table carries about 52,000 clones. More than 9.5% of the sample belongs to the ten largest clones. Input material: PBMCs. The source is a woman aged 50 to 65 in good health and CMV-seropositive.

V is TRBV5-1 and J is TRBJ1-3, with a possible D match to TRBD1 (5 bases). The CDR3 spans 14 residues. Germline values: CDR1 SGHRS, CDR2 YFSETQ. V was shortened by 2 bases and J by 0 bases, with 6 bases between the two germline ends. CDR3 sequence (DNA): TGCGCCAGCAGCTTACAGGTCTCTGGAAACACCATATATTTT. This translates into CASSLQVSGNTIYF. Variable domain in full (rest from reference TRBV5-1 and TRBJ1-3): KAGVTQTPRYLIKTRGQQVTLSCSPISGHRSVSWYQQTPGQGLQFLFEYFSETQRNKGNFPGRFSGRQFSNSRSEMNVSTLELGDSALYLCASSLQVSGNTIYFGEGSWLTVV.

This chain joins TRBV6-6 and TRBJ1-6, with 7 bases lining up with TRBD1. The germline V gene has CDR1 MNHNY and CDR2 SVGAGI (reference sequence). J gave up 4 bases and V 0 bases, and 3 bases lay outside the gene matches. CDR3 length: 16 residues. The CDR3 loop is CASSYSMGQYNSPLHF. CDR3 DNA sequence: TGTGCCAGCAGTTACTCGATGGGACAGTATAATTCACCCCTCCACTTT.

The gene calls are TRBV27 and TRBJ2-5; tentatively, D is TRBD2 (6 bases). The length of the CDR3 is 15 residues. V was cut by 3 bases and J by 2 bases, with 13 bases left in between. Germline values: CDR1 MNHEY, CDR2 SMNVEV (reference sequence). CDR3 region: CASSFSPSAQETQYF. CDR3 nucleotide sequence: TGTGCCAGCAGTTTCTCCCCTAGCGCTCAAGAGACCCAGTACTTC.

The J gene is TRBJ2-3, the V gene TRBV15; 8 bases are a match to TRBD2. The CDR3 loop spans 15 amino acids. Germline V CDR1 and CDR2: LNHNV, YYDKDF (reference sequence). With 1 base clipped from V and 1 base from J, the junction kept 1 base outside the gene matches. CDR3 residues: CATSRVSGGTDTQYF. In DNA form, the CDR3 reads TGTGCCACCAGCAGAGTTAGCGGGGGCACAGATACGCAGTATTTT.

V gene TRBV5-8 combines with J gene TRBJ2-3, with D possibly matching TRBD2 (7 bases). The CDR3 is 15 residues long. The V gene lost 4 bases and the J gene lost 6 bases, with 18 bases spanning the gap. CDR1 and CDR2 from the germline V gene are SGHTS and YDEGEE. CDR3 region: CASSPGGWDTDTQYF. The CDR3 bases are TGTGCCAGCAGCCCGGGGGGTTGGGACACTGATACGCAGTATTTT.

The rearrangement uses TRBV25-1 and TRBJ2-5, with D perhaps TRBD1 (5 bases). V lost 5 bases and J 2 bases, leaving 12 bases between the germline ends. The V gene's germline CDR1 is MGHDK and CDR2 SYGVNS. CDR3 length equals 14 residues. The DNA for the CDR3 is TGTGCCAGCAGTCCCCCAGGGATACAAGAGACCCAGTACTTC. This gives the protein CASSPPGIQETQYF.

This chain connects TRBV2 to TRBJ1-2, with 9 positions matching TRBD1. The trim removed 6 bases at V and 6 bases at J, leaving 5 bases unmatched. Germline V gene data show CDR1 as SNHLY and CDR2 as FYNNEI. This CDR3 region has 13 residues. This CDR3 reads CASRLQGAHGYTF. The CDR3 DNA reads as TGTGCCAGCAGGTTACAGGGGGCGCATGGCTACACCTTC.

The genes are TRBV4-3 and TRBJ1-6; D is unresolved. The CDR3 is made up of 17 amino acids. Germline V lookup: CDR1 LGHNA, CDR2 YSLEER. V shed 2 bases and J shed 10 bases, with 21 bases lying between them. The CDR3 region is CASSQYILGEGSSPLHF. DNA of the CDR3: TGCGCCAGCAGCCAATATATCCTTGGGGAGGGTAGCTCACCCCTCCACTTT.

This CDR3 is CASSAGTVNEQFF. CDR3 nucleotide sequence: TGCGCCAGCAGCGCCGGGACAGTAAATGAGCAGTTCTTC. This chain uses TRBV5-1 with TRBJ2-1; 7 nucleotides agree with TRBD1. CDR3 size: 13 residues. Germline values: CDR1 SGHRS, CDR2 YFSETQ. V trimming: 4 bases; J trimming: 7 bases; junction bases outside the gene matches: 5.

The chain combines TRBV6-4 with TRBJ2-1, with D maybe TRBD2 (6 bases). V was trimmed by 3 bases and J by 0 bases, leaving 15 bases between them. Germline CDR1 is MRHNA and CDR2 is SNTAGT. The length of the CDR3 is 17 residues. The CDR3 DNA reads TGTGCCAGCAGTGATTCCCTACTAGCCGCCTCCTACAATGAGCAGTTCTTC. As protein: CASSDSLLAASYNEQFF.

This chain's CDR3 is CASSPTSGTSEQYF. The CDR3 DNA reads as TGCGCCAGCAGCCCGACTAGCGGGACGAGTGAGCAGTACTTC. V usage is TRBV5-1 and J usage is TRBJ2-7, with 11 bases identical to TRBD2. J was trimmed by 7 bases and V by 4 bases; bases with no gene match: 7. Germline lookup yields CDR1 SGHRS and CDR2 YFSETQ. The CDR3 is 14 amino acids.

This sequence joins TRBV7-2 and TRBJ2-1; 9 positions match TRBD2. The length of the CDR3 is 15 residues. Germline trimming cut 3 bases from V and 9 bases from J; bases unmatched to any gene: 9. Germline V lookup: CDR1 SGHTA, CDR2 FQGNSA. CDR3 nucleotides: TGTGCCAGCAGCTTTGTTGTGACTAGCGGATTTGAGCAGTTCTTC. Amino acid sequence: CASSFVVTSGFEQFF.

The CDR3 coding sequence is TGTGCCAGCAGTTTATTGACCAGCGGGAGTAATACGCAGTATTTT. It yields the protein CASSLLTSGSNTQYF. The chain has TRBV28 and TRBJ2-3, with TRBD2 matching 8 bases. CDR3 length equals 15 residues. Germline-derived CDR1 and CDR2 are MDHEN and SYDVKM. V shed 1 base and J 7 bases; nucleotides not matched to a gene: 7.

This rearrangement joins TRBV7-2 to TRBJ2-7; 11 nucleotides line up with TRBD2. The germline CDR1 and CDR2 sequences are SGHTA and FQGNSA. The CDR3 contains 14 residues. Trimming at V came to 2 bases and at J to 7 bases, leaving 4 bases not matched to a gene. CDR3 nucleotides: TGTGCCAGCAGCTTACATTTAGCGGGGGGGGAGCAGTACTTC. Its protein is CASSLHLAGGEQYF.

Of note for this clone: The sample contains more than one DNA sequence encoding this CDR3. The rearrangement joins TRBV10-3 to TRBJ2-7; 10 nucleotides align to TRBD1. The V gene's germline CDR1 is ENHRY and CDR2 SYGVKD. J lost 1 base, V lost 6 bases, and 6 bases had no gene match. This CDR3 spans 15 amino acids. The CDR3 DNA sequence: TGTGCCATCAGCGAACCGGGACAGGGGTCCTACGAGCAGTACTTC. Its translation is CAISEPGQGSYEQYF.

The chain carries TRBV6-5 and TRBJ1-4; TRBD1 matches 7 bases. Germline trimming cut 6 bases from V and 7 bases from J; bases unmatched to any gene: 11. Germline loops: CDR1 MNHEY, CDR2 SVGAGI. There are 15 residues in the CDR3. The CDR3 DNA reads as TGTGCCAGCAGCCGAAACAGGGGAGGCGCTGAAAAACTGTTTTTT. Translation: CASSRNRGGAEKLFF.

J is TRBJ1-1 and V is TRBV7-3; D gene unclear. CDR3 length equals 13 residues. Germline CDR1 SGHTA, CDR2 FQGTGA. The V gene lost 5 bases and the J gene lost 6 bases, with 13 bases spanning the gap. CDR3 amino acids: CASSPELAPEAFF. CDR3 in DNA: TGTGCCAGCAGCCCCGAGTTAGCCCCTGAAGCTTTCTTT.

The rearrangement joins TRBV4-2 to TRBJ2-7; 10 bases are a match to TRBD1. V lost 1 base to trimming and J lost 3 bases; unmatched junction nucleotides: 3. Germline values: CDR1 LGHNA, CDR2 YNFKEQ. The CDR3 length is 15 residues. The CDR3 DNA is TGTGCCAGCAGCCAAGTCGGGACAGGGGACTACGAGCAGTACTTC. Amino acids: CASSQVGTGDYEQYF.

The V and J genes are TRBV6-1 and TRBJ2-2, with 7 nucleotides matching TRBD1. Trimming at V came to 11 bases and at J to 4 bases, leaving 10 bases not matched to a gene. Germline V CDR1 and CDR2: MNHNS, SASEGT. The CDR3 is 14 amino acids. The CDR3 DNA reads as TGTGCCGCCCATCAGGGGGATAGCACCGGGGAGCTGTTTTTT. It encodes CAAHQGDSTGELFF.

The chain is built from TRBV18 and TRBJ1-2; D uncertain. Trimming took off 5 bases at V and 1 base at J, with 5 bases between the two ends. Germline V lookup: CDR1 KGHSH, CDR2 LQKENI. CDR3 length equals 12 residues. This CDR3 is CASSDNNYGYTF. The CDR3, as DNA: TGTGCCAGCTCAGACAATAACTATGGCTACACCTTC.

The V gene is TRBV5-1, the J gene TRBJ1-3, with D uncertain. The germline V gene encodes CDR1 SGHRS and CDR2 YFSETQ. There are 15 residues in the CDR3. Trimming left V 4 bases short and J 0 bases short, with 11 bases between. The CDR3 DNA is TGCGCCAGCAGCCCTAGGCCAAGCTCTGGAAACACCATATATTTT. Amino acids: CASSPRPSSGNTIYF.